These 10 T cell receptor beta chains were sequenced from one sample in a study of blood T cell repertoires in COVID-19 (dated by TCRdb to the early 2020s). Libraries were prepared through the immunoSEQ multiplex PCR assay. Held by TCRdb, this immuneACCESS table contains in-frame sequences only and omits some clones. Under half of the omission traces to an unresolved V gene where checked; the cause of the rest is unknown. This sample has 150,000 to 200,000 clones in its table, and approximately 83% of those were observed once. Roughly 2.6% of the sample is taken by the ten largest. The sequencing input was peripheral blood. The source of these receptors is a human donor with acute or convalescent COVID-19. The donor label of this sample is uncertain.

The V gene is TRBV7-7, the J gene TRBJ2-2, with a weak D call TRBD1 (6 bases). The CDR3 sequence is 18 residues long. The germline V and J ends were trimmed by 4 bases and 2 bases, with 20 bases remaining between them. CDR1 is SSHAT and CDR2 is FNYEAQ in the germline V gene (reference sequence). The CDR3 region has the DNA TGTGCCAGCAGCTCCCATGCAACAGGGTCACTAAACACCGGGGAGCTGTTTTTT. It translates to CASSSHATGSLNTGELFF. Using reference TRBV7-7 and TRBJ2-2 for the parts outside the CDR3, the full variable domain is GAGVSQSPRYKVTKRGQDVTLRCDPISSHATLYWYQQALGQGPEFLTYFNYEAQPDKSGLPSDRFSAERPEGSISTLTIQRTEQRDSAMYRCASSSHATGSLNTGELFFGEGSRLTVL.

The chain joins TRBV5-4 to TRBJ2-3; D call uncertain. The V gene lost 1 base and the J gene lost 7 bases, with 13 bases spanning the gap. The CDR3 is 14 amino acids. CDR1 is SGHNT, CDR2 YYREEE, per germline (reference sequence). The CDR3 DNA follows: TGTGCCAGCAGCTTGTCTCAGGTGACCAATACGCAGTATTTT. Its translation is CASSLSQVTNTQYF.

The chain is built from TRBV6-1 and TRBJ2-7, with TRBD1 identical over 8 bases. Germline V lookup: CDR1 MNHNS, CDR2 SASEGT. CDR3 length equals 15 residues. The trim removed 0 bases at V and 3 bases at J, leaving 4 bases unmatched. The CDR3 is CASSEAGTGGYEQYF. The DNA for the CDR3 is TGTGCCAGCAGTGAAGCGGGGACAGGTGGCTACGAGCAGTACTTC.

This chain joins TRBV25-1 and TRBJ1-6; D is perhaps TRBD1 (5 bases). The CDR3 has 12 amino acids. The V and J ends lost 7 bases and 7 bases respectively, with 8 bases between them. CDR1 is MGHDK and CDR2 is SYGVNS in the germline V gene. The CDR3 nucleotides read TGTGCCAGCACTCACAGGAATTCACCCCTCCACTTT. It codes for CASTHRNSPLHF.

J is TRBJ2-5 and V is TRBV5-1, with 8 positions matching TRBD2. Trimming took 1 base from V and 4 from J; bases not matched to a gene: 15. Germline CDR1 is SGHRS and CDR2 is YFSETQ. This CDR3 region has 18 residues. The CDR3 reads CASSLHSTSGTSGETQYF. CDR3 bases: TGCGCCAGCAGCTTGCATTCTACCTCCGGGACTAGTGGAGAGACCCAGTACTTC.

The rearrangement uses TRBV19 and TRBJ1-2; TRBD1 agrees at 9 bases. Germline V gene lookup returns CDR1 LNHDA and CDR2 SQIVND (reference sequence). This CDR3 contains 16 residues. Unmatched junction bases numbered 7, after V lost 3 bases and J lost 2 bases. The CDR3 DNA sequence: TGTGCCAGTAGTATCCTGGGACAGGGAATCAACTATGGCTACACCTTC. Its translation is CASSILGQGINYGYTF.

V gene TRBV11-3 combines with J gene TRBJ2-3, with D tentatively TRBD2 (6 bases). This CDR3 spans 14 amino acids. Germline assignment: CDR1 SGHNT and CDR2 YENEEA. V was pared by 1 base and J by 2 bases, with 7 bases between. The CDR3 DNA follows: TGTGCCAGCAGCTTAGGACTAGACACAGATACGCAGTATTTT. Its protein is CASSLGLDTDTQYF.

This chain uses TRBV21-1 with TRBJ2-2; the D call in the table, TRBD2, was not verified against the DNA. TRBV21-1 is given as a pseudogene. This CDR3 comprises 12 residues. The CDR3 sequence: CASISYTGELFF. CDR3 nucleotide sequence: TGTGCCAGCATTTCGTACACCGGGGAGCTGTTTTTT.

The rearrangement links TRBV5-1 to TRBJ1-4, with D possibly being TRBD1 (6 bases). The germline V and J ends were trimmed by 1 base and 7 bases, with 11 bases remaining between them. CDR3 length equals 14 residues. Germline CDR1 and CDR2: SGHRS and YFSETQ. CDR3 coding DNA: TGCGCCAGCAGCTTGACAGGGCATTTTGAAAAACTGTTTTTT. Its protein product is CASSLTGHFEKLFF.

The chain is built from TRBV7-2 and TRBJ2-5, with TRBD2 matching 7 bases. This CDR3 is built from 15 residues. V dropped 5 bases and J dropped 2; count of bases not matched to a gene: 8. Germline V CDR1 and CDR2: SGHTA, FQGNSA. CDR3 nucleotide sequence: TGTGCCAGCAGCCTCTCGGGGGGTGGACAAGAGACCCAGTACTTC. Residues: CASSLSGGGQETQYF.